The rows below give T cell receptor beta chains drawn from one sample of a study of monozygotic twins with inflammatory bowel disease. No DNA is given; TCRdb re-called the 5' RACE reads and lists each CDR3 protein once. In total, the table holds under 350,000 distinct CDR3 sequences. The sequenced sample was blood. The origin of the receptors is a human donor with ulcerative colitis or Crohn's disease, or a healthy co-twin of an affected twin (not recorded which). CDR3s include the opening cysteine and the closing phenylalanine or tryptophan.

CSARAGTYEQYF	TRBV20-1	TRBJ2-7
CASSADRGGGTQYF	TRBV27	TRBJ2-5
CASTKGTGEGGANVLTF	TRBV5-1	TRBJ2-6
CSARVAGVETQYF	TRBV20-1	TRBJ2-5
CASKRQRNTDTQYF	TRBV6-5	TRBJ2-3
CASSSPGSGKGTDTQYF	TRBV5-1	TRBJ2-3
CASRRTGYNEQYF	TRBV4-1	TRBJ2-7
CASRSGQGNTGELFF	TRBV6-1	TRBJ2-2
CSAPPAHDSLPGTYEQYF	TRBV20-1	TRBJ2-7
CASSQDLAYEQYF	TRBV4-3	TRBJ2-7